This TCR beta chain was observed in a study of neoadjuvant anti-PD-1 for oral cavity cancer. Whole-study results and caveats: Larger post-treatment preexisting tumor clones tracked with greater tumor shrinkage.

To note about this clone: The antigen is unknown.

The V segment lost 3 bases and the J segment 6 bases; nucleotides outside the gene matches: 11. Germline assignment: CDR1 SGHDT and CDR2 YYEEEE. This CDR3 is built from 15 residues. As to time point: after neoadjuvant nivolumab, at surgical resection. Stage II-IVA oral cavity squamous cell carcinoma was new and untreated by systemic or radiation therapy. Most tumor samples had roughly 5 ug input DNA in two replicates. Measured with immunoSEQ multiplex PCR; TCRdb has only the in-frame clones, and not every one. Counted here are approximately 15,000 clones, roughly 35% occurring once; the ten biggest clones make up 35% to 50%.

The chain employs TRBV5-6 and TRBJ1-2, with TRBD1 matching 7 bases. The clonotype originates from a person between 35 and 79 years old with oral cavity squamous cell carcinoma. This material consisted of tumor tissue, taken after nivolumab (anti-PD-1) treatment. The CDR3 is CASSSSQGFWDGYTF. CDR3 DNA sequence: TGTGCCAGCAGCTCGTCACAGGGGTTTTGGGATGGCTACACCTTC.